The 31 T cell receptor beta chains listed next were all sequenced from one sample in a study of T cells in localized non-small cell lung cancer. This table comes from immunoSEQ multiplex PCR, and its TCRdb copy is limited to in-frame clones, with some not included. Of fewer than 35,000 clones in the sample, roughly 89% were seen once. Material: peripheral blood, obtained before any cancer treatment. All receptors come from a female donor aged 60 or older with stage I lung adenocarcinoma.

The J gene is TRBJ2-1, the V gene TRBV10-3; 7 nucleotides match TRBD2. Germline CDR1 reads ENHRY; CDR2 reads SYGVKD. The CDR3 spans 15 residues. With V trimmed by 10 bases and J by 0 bases, 9 bases remained unmatched. This CDR3 reads CATKPERGSYNEQFF. The CDR3 bases are TGTGCCACCAAGCCCGAGCGGGGCTCCTACAATGAGCAGTTCTTC.

This rearrangement joins TRBV7-2 to TRBJ2-1; 11 nucleotides match TRBD2. The CDR3 sequence is 17 residues long. The V segment lost 5 bases and the J segment 4 bases; nucleotides outside the gene matches: 10. From germline, CDR1 is SGHTA and CDR2 FQGNSA. CDR3 sequence: CASSPRLAGSLYNEQFF. The CDR3, as DNA: TGTGCCAGCAGCCCCCGACTAGCGGGATCCCTATACAATGAGCAGTTCTTC.

V gene TRBV7-9 combines with J gene TRBJ2-7, with 7 nucleotides matching TRBD1. The junction had 12 bases not matched to a gene; V was cut back by 5 bases and J by 2 bases. CDR1 and CDR2 from the germline V gene are SEHNR and FQNEAQ (reference sequence). CDR3 size: 16 residues. This chain's CDR3 is CASSPGGETGPYEQYF. The CDR3 bases are TGTGCCAGCAGCCCAGGGGGTGAGACAGGCCCCTACGAGCAGTACTTC.

This clone was seen only once. The chain couples TRBV11-2 to TRBJ2-1; 13 bases line up with TRBD2. Per germline, CDR1 SGHAT and CDR2 FQNNGV. This CDR3 has 16 amino acids. The V and J ends lost 1 base and 8 bases, in that order; junction bases with no gene match: 5. The CDR3 loop reads CASSLGTSGSFDEQFF. The CDR3 region has the DNA TGTGCCAGCAGCTTAGGGACTAGCGGGAGTTTCGATGAGCAGTTCTTC. The full variable domain, with the rest looked up from reference TRBV11-2 and TRBJ2-1, is EAGVAQSPRYKIIEKRQSVAFWCNPISGHATLYWYQQILGQGPKLLIQFQNNGVVDDSQLPKDRFSAERLKGVDSTLKIQPAKLEDSAVYLCASSLGTSGSFDEQFFGPGTRLTVL.

The chain has TRBV18 and TRBJ2-7; 7 nucleotides line up with TRBD1. This CDR3 is 13 amino acids long. With V trimmed by 6 bases and J by 2 bases, 4 bases remained unmatched. CDR1 and CDR2 from the germline V gene are KGHSH and LQKENI. The CDR3 DNA follows: TGTGCCAGCTCGCCGGGACAGCCCTACGAGCAGTACTTC. Protein sequence: CASSPGQPYEQYF.

The rearrangement joins TRBV18 to TRBJ2-7, with D maybe TRBD1 (6 bases). Germline CDR1 KGHSH, CDR2 LQKENI. The V gene lost 7 bases and the J gene lost 2 bases, with 15 bases spanning the gap. The CDR3 length is 14 residues. The CDR3: CASCQGQSPYEQYF. DNA of the CDR3: TGTGCCAGCTGCCAAGGACAGTCGCCCTACGAGCAGTACTTC.

The CDR3 loop is CASRRGTGGHTDTQYF. CDR3 coding DNA: TGTGCCAGCAGGAGAGGTACAGGGGGCCACACAGATACGCAGTATTTT. V and J are TRBV27 and TRBJ2-3; 9 bases fit TRBD1. The germline V gene encodes CDR1 MNHEY and CDR2 SMNVEV (reference sequence). CDR3 size: 16 residues. Germline trimming cut 6 bases from V and 2 bases from J; bases unmatched to any gene: 9.

This sequence joins TRBV28 and TRBJ2-5, with TRBD2 matching 10 bases. V shed 6 bases and J 4 bases; nucleotides not matched to a gene: 11. Germline assignment: CDR1 MDHEN and CDR2 SYDVKM. The CDR3 sequence is 16 residues long. The CDR3 DNA reads as TGTGCCAGCAGGCCTAGCGGGAGAGGGGGGGGAGAGACCCAGTACTTC. Its translation: CASRPSGRGGGETQYF.

For the CDR3, the DNA is TGTGCCAGCAGCTTTCAATCGGGAAGGCGGAATGAAAAACTGTTTTTT. Protein: CASSFQSGRRNEKLFF. V usage is TRBV11-2 and J usage is TRBJ1-4; D is unresolved. The CDR3 extends over 16 amino acids. Trimming stripped 3 bases from V and 5 bases from J, with 16 bases between. The V gene's germline CDR1 is SGHAT and CDR2 FQNNGV.

This sequence joins TRBV7-8 and TRBJ2-1; tentative D call: TRBD2 (5 bases). The CDR3 runs to 15 residues. V was cut by 5 bases and J by 2 bases, with 13 bases left in between. CDR1 is SGHVS and CDR2 is FQNEAQ in the germline V gene. This CDR3 reads CASSPQAVAYNEQFF. The CDR3 DNA reads TGTGCCAGCAGCCCTCAAGCGGTCGCCTACAATGAGCAGTTCTTC.

The chain uses TRBV7-6 and TRBJ2-3; 9 nucleotides match TRBD2. The CDR3 runs to 16 residues. Germline V gives CDR1 SGHVS, CDR2 FNYEAQ. After removal of 3 bases from V and 6 bases from J, the junction contained 10 bases not matched to a gene. The CDR3, as DNA: TGTGCCAGCAGCTTGGGCGGCGGGAGGGCACTCGATACGCAGTATTTT. Its protein product is CASSLGGGRALDTQYF.

This sequence joins TRBV5-4 and TRBJ2-7; 10 bases are a match to TRBD2. Germline V lookup: CDR1 SGHNT, CDR2 YYREEE (reference sequence). The CDR3 covers 16 residues. V gave up 4 bases and J gave up 0 bases; unmatched junction bases: 7. The CDR3 bases are TGTGCCAGCAGCCCCCGGACTAGCGGTTCCTCCTACGAGCAGTACTTC. It yields the protein CASSPRTSGSSYEQYF.

The chain employs TRBV2 and TRBJ1-1; D is unclear. The CDR3 covers 12 residues. V lost 6 bases and J lost 1, with 6 bases in between. Germline lookup yields CDR1 SNHLY and CDR2 FYNNEI. The CDR3 sequence is CASRPTNTEAFF. Written as DNA, the CDR3 is TGTGCCAGCAGACCGACGAACACTGAAGCTTTCTTT.

J is TRBJ2-5 and V is TRBV5-4; D is possibly TRBD2 (6 bases). The germline V gene has CDR1 SGHNT and CDR2 YYREEE (reference sequence). Trimming pared 2 bases from V and 7 bases from J, leaving 18 bases between. The CDR3 runs to 15 residues. CDR3 in amino acids: CASSFDARDFGTQYF. The DNA for the CDR3 is TGTGCCAGCAGCTTTGACGCGCGGGACTTTGGGACCCAGTACTTC.

V usage is TRBV5-1 and J usage is TRBJ2-3; TRBD1 matches 9 bases. This CDR3 spans 15 amino acids. Germline V gene lookup returns CDR1 SGHRS and CDR2 YFSETQ. V dropped 4 bases and J dropped 3; count of bases not matched to a gene: 6. Here the CDR3 DNA reads TGCGCCAGCAGCCGATCGGGACAGGGTACAGATACGCAGTATTTT. It is translated as CASSRSGQGTDTQYF.

The V gene is TRBV9, the J gene TRBJ2-3; TRBD2 agrees at 8 bases. CDR3 length: 15 residues. CDR1 and CDR2 (germline): SGDLS, YYNGEE. J lost 2 bases, V lost 1 base, and 3 bases had no gene match. CDR3 in DNA: TGTGCCAGCAGCGTACTAGCGGGCCCCACAGATACGCAGTATTTT. This sequence encodes CASSVLAGPTDTQYF.

The gene calls are TRBV6-5 and TRBJ1-1; 9 positions agree with TRBD1. This CDR3 is built from 15 residues. J gave up 13 bases and V 6 bases, and 18 bases lay outside the gene matches. CDR1 and CDR2 from the germline V gene are MNHEY and SVGAGI. The chain's CDR3 is CASSPGTGSTGRDFF. CDR3 nucleotide sequence: TGTGCCAGCAGCCCTGGGACAGGGTCGACGGGTCGTGATTTCTTT.

The genes are TRBV28 and TRBJ1-5, with 7 nucleotides matching TRBD1. Trimming cost V 5 bases and J 5 bases; bases outside gene matches: 6. The CDR3 is 14 amino acids. The germline V gene has CDR1 MDHEN and CDR2 SYDVKM. The CDR3 bases are TGTGCCAGCAGTCCCCGACAGGGAGATCAGCCCCAGCATTTT. Translating gives CASSPRQGDQPQHF.

This clone was seen only once. The genes are TRBV7-9 and TRBJ1-1, with unresolved D. The germline V gene has CDR1 SEHNR and CDR2 FQNEAQ (reference sequence). This CDR3 comprises 16 residues. The V end was cut by 7 bases, the J end by 3 bases, with 21 bases between. CDR3 sequence reads: CASTKVHGPSYTEAFF. CDR3 coding DNA: TGTGCCAGCACCAAAGTTCACGGTCCCTCATACACTGAAGCTTTCTTT.

V is TRBV5-1 and J is TRBJ1-2; D may be TRBD1 (6 bases). This CDR3 region has 17 residues. The V gene's germline CDR1 is SGHRS and CDR2 YFSETQ. V gave up 1 base and J gave up 8 bases, with 24 bases separating them. As DNA, the CDR3 is TGCGCCAGCAGCTTGTCGGGCCTTAAACAGGGTTATGTCGGCTACACCTTC. Its protein is CASSLSGLKQGYVGYTF.

The chain joins TRBV7-9 to TRBJ1-1; D gene uncertain. Germline V gives CDR1 SEHNR, CDR2 FQNEAQ (reference sequence). The CDR3 loop spans 15 amino acids. V dropped 0 bases and J dropped 2 bases, with 10 bases sitting between them. CDR3 nucleotide sequence: TGTGCCAGCAGCTTAGCGACCGGGTCTAACACTGAAGCTTTCTTT. This sequence encodes CASSLATGSNTEAFF.

The genes are TRBV9 and TRBJ2-7; 8 nucleotides line up with TRBD2. This CDR3 spans 16 amino acids. The germline CDR1 and CDR2 sequences are SGDLS and YYNGEE. V dropped 0 bases and J dropped 3; count of bases not matched to a gene: 8. CDR3 nucleotide sequence: TGTGCCAGCAGCGTAGGAGGAGCGGGAGAGGTCTACGAGCAGTACTTC. Residues: CASSVGGAGEVYEQYF.

DNA of the CDR3: TGTGCCAGCAGCTTGGATGCTAGCGGGAATGACGGCGAGCAGTACTTC. This encodes CASSLDASGNDGEQYF. The rearrangement uses TRBV5-4 and TRBJ2-7; TRBD2 agrees at 9 bases. Germline CDR1 and CDR2: SGHNT and YYREEE (reference sequence). V was clipped by 0 bases and J by 6 bases; unmatched bases: 10. This CDR3 is 16 amino acids long.

The V and J genes are TRBV5-1 and TRBJ1-2, with D perhaps TRBD1 (6 bases). This CDR3 has 15 amino acids. V shed 5 bases and J shed 8 bases, with 22 bases lying between them. Germline V CDR1 and CDR2: SGHRS, YFSETQ. The CDR3 sequence: CASSLTEAQGAGYTF. In DNA form, the CDR3 reads TGCGCCAGCAGTCTTACGGAGGCACAGGGTGCCGGCTACACCTTC. Complete variable domain (other parts from reference TRBV5-1 and TRBJ1-2): KAGVTQTPRYLIKTRGQQVTLSCSPISGHRSVSWYQQTPGQGLQFLFEYFSETQRNKGNFPGRFSGRQFSNSRSEMNVSTLELGDSALYLCASSLTEAQGAGYTFGSGTRLTVV.

This chain joins TRBV21-1 and TRBJ2-1; TRBD1, as called in the table, went unchecked against the DNA. TRBV21-1 is a listed pseudogene. CDR3 length: 15 amino acids. DNA for the CDR3: TGTGCCAGCAGCAAAGGGGACAGGTCCGGGGATGAGCAGTTCTTC. Translated: CASSKGDRSGDEQFF.

The rearrangement uses TRBV4-1 and TRBJ2-6; a possible D gene is TRBD2 (6 bases). The CDR3 extends over 15 amino acids. Trimming stripped 4 bases from V and 4 bases from J, with 11 bases between. CDR1 is MGHRA, CDR2 YSYEKL, per germline. The DNA for the CDR3 is TGCGCCAGCAGCCCAGGAGGGGCGGGGGCCAACGTCCTGACTTTC. Translated: CASSPGGAGANVLTF.

The chain uses TRBV10-3 and TRBJ2-2; D uncertain. CDR3 length: 13 amino acids. The germline V and J ends were trimmed by 2 bases and 6 bases, with 7 bases remaining between them. The germline CDR1 and CDR2 sequences are ENHRY and SYGVKD. In DNA form, the CDR3 reads TGTGCCATCAGTGAGGCCCCCCCCGGGGAGCTGTTTTTT. Its protein product is CAISEAPPGELFF.

The chain has TRBV5-8 and TRBJ1-4; D is unresolved. This CDR3 is 16 amino acids long. Germline V lookup: CDR1 SGHTS, CDR2 YDEGEE. Trimming shortened V by 3 bases and J by 1 base, and 13 bases separated the two germline ends. This CDR3 reads CASSWDLSGTNEKLFF. CDR3 nucleotide sequence: TGTGCCAGCAGCTGGGATCTCAGTGGAACTAATGAAAAACTGTTTTTT. The complete variable domain, with remaining parts taken from reference TRBV5-8 and TRBJ1-4, reads EAGVTQSPTHLIKTRGQQATLRCSPISGHTSVYWYQQALGLGLQFLLWYDEGEERNRGNFPPRFSGRQFPNYSSELNVNALELEDSALYLCASSWDLSGTNEKLFFGSGTQLSVL.

This chain links TRBV5-6 with TRBJ2-2; D might be TRBD1 (5 bases). The CDR3 sequence is 15 residues long. CDR1 and CDR2 from the germline V gene are SGHDT and YYEEEE. V was clipped by 2 bases and J by 0 bases, with 8 bases between them. CDR3 loop: CASSFRGTNTGELFF. For the CDR3, the DNA is TGTGCCAGCAGCTTTAGGGGAACGAACACCGGGGAGCTGTTTTTT.

The chain recombines TRBV28 with TRBJ1-1; D perhaps matches TRBD1 (5 bases). The CDR3 sequence is 14 residues long. Germline CDR1 is MDHEN and CDR2 is SYDVKM. V was cut by 0 bases and J by 5 bases, with 10 bases left in between. The CDR3 loop is CASSLWEGFTEAFF. The CDR3 nucleotides are TGTGCCAGCAGTTTATGGGAGGGGTTTACTGAAGCTTTCTTT.

The chain combines TRBV6-6 with TRBJ2-5, with TRBD2 matching 7 bases. From germline, CDR1 is MNHNY and CDR2 SVGAGI (reference sequence). The V gene end was trimmed by 7 bases and the J gene end by 4 bases; junction bases not matched to a gene: 6. CDR3 length: 13 residues. This CDR3 reads CASIASGLETQYF. In nucleotides, the CDR3 is TGTGCCAGCATTGCTAGCGGACTAGAGACCCAGTACTTC.